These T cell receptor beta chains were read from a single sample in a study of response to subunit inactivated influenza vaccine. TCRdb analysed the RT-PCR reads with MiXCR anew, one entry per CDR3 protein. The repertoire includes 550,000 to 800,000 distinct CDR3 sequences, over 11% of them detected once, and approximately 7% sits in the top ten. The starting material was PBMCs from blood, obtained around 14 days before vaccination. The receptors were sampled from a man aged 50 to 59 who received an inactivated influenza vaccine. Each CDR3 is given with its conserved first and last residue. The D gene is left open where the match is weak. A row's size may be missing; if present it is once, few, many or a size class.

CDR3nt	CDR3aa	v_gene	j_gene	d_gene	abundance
TGTGCCAGCAGCATCGGGACTAGCGGGACTACGCAGTATTTT	CASSIGTSGTTQYF	TRBV11-2	TRBJ2-3	TRBD2	few
TGTGCCAGCAGCTCGCAAGCGGGGGGGCATGAAGATACGCAGTATTTT	CASSSQAGGHEDTQYF	TRBV4-2	TRBJ2-3	TRBD2	many
TGTGCCAGCAGCAAGGACTATAATACGCAGTATTTT	CASSKDYNTQYF	TRBV11-3	TRBJ2-3	.	.
TGTGCCAGCAGTTACACCCGAAGAATAGCGGGGCCGGCAGATACGCAGTATTTT	CASSYTRRIAGPADTQYF	TRBV6-5	TRBJ2-3	TRBD2	few
TGCAGCGCCGGGACAGGGCGGGACACTGAAGCTTTCTTT	CSAGTGRDTEAFF	TRBV29-1	TRBJ1-1	TRBD1	.
TGCAGTGCTCAGGGACAGGGGTACGAGCAGTACTTC	CSAQGQGYEQYF	TRBV20-1	TRBJ2-7	TRBD1	.
TGTGCCAGCAGCCCAGGACAGCCCCTCACAGATACGCAGTATTTT	CASSPGQPLTDTQYF	TRBV28	TRBJ2-3	.	.
TGTGCCAGCAGCCCCGGACTAGAAGGCACTGAGCAGTTCTTC	CASSPGLEGTEQFF	TRBV6-1	TRBJ2-1	TRBD2	.
TGCAGTGCCACCCCCACCTCACTGAACACAGATACGCAGTATTTT	CSATPTSLNTDTQYF	TRBV20-1	TRBJ2-3	.	.
TGTGCCAGCAGTGGAGCAGGAGGGGAATATTATGGCTACACCTTC	CASSGAGGEYYGYTF	TRBV28	TRBJ1-2	.	.
TGTGCCAGCAGCCTTGGACCCCCGGGGCGCACCGGGGAGCTGTTTTTT	CASSLGPPGRTGELFF	TRBV7-6	TRBJ2-2	.	.
TGCGCCAGCAGATTCAGACTAGGGAACACCGGGGAGCTGTTTTTT	CASRFRLGNTGELFF	TRBV4-1	TRBJ2-2	.	.
TGTGCCAGCAGTCGGACGCGGCTCTCGGGCGAGCAGTACTTC	CASSRTRLSGEQYF	TRBV6-1	TRBJ2-7	.	once
TGTGCCAGCAGTCAAACCGACAGTCTTAGGTCACCCCTCCACTTT	CASSQTDSLRSPLHF	TRBV27	TRBJ1-6	.	many
TGTGCCAGCAGCCAACCCCACACCGGGGAGCTGTTTTTT	CASSQPHTGELFF	TRBV3-1	TRBJ2-2	.	many
TGCGCCAGCAGTACCGGGACTGCCTACAATGAGCAGTTCTTC	CASSTGTAYNEQFF	TRBV5-1	TRBJ2-1	.	many
TGTGCCAGCAGTAGGGGACAGACTGAAAAACTGTTTTTT	CASSRGQTEKLFF	TRBV12-3/TRBV12-4	TRBJ1-4	TRBD1	many
TGTGCCAGCACCAACAGGGTCGAGCAGTACTTC	CASTNRVEQYF	TRBV6-2/TRBV6-3	TRBJ2-7	.	.
TGCGCCAGCAGCCACCGATCAACGGGAGAAAAACTGTTTTTT	CASSHRSTGEKLFF	TRBV5-1	TRBJ1-4	.	.
TGTGCCAGCAGCCCGGAACAGTTCATCTATGGCTACACCTTC	CASSPEQFIYGYTF	TRBV12-3/TRBV12-4	TRBJ1-2	.	.
TGCGCCAGCAGCCGGACGTTTGACACCGGGGAGCTGTTTTTT	CASSRTFDTGELFF	TRBV5-1	TRBJ2-2	.	few
TGTGCCAGCAGCGATGATAAAGCGGGAAGCTCCTACAATGAGCAGTTCTTC	CASSDDKAGSSYNEQFF	TRBV9	TRBJ2-1	TRBD2	.
TGTGCCAGCAGCTCTGGCCAGCCGCCACTCCTGACTTTC	CASSSGQPPLLTF	TRBV7-2	TRBJ2-6	.	few
TGTGCCAGCAGCTTAGGCCCACTAGCGGCCTCCTACAATGAGCAGTTCTTC	CASSLGPLAASYNEQFF	TRBV11-2	TRBJ2-1	TRBD2	once
TGCAGTGCTGCAGGAGGGGCGAGTGAAAAACTGTTTTTT	CSAAGGASEKLFF	TRBV20-1	TRBJ1-4	.	.
TGCGCCAGCAGCCAAGATCTGAGGGACAATGAGCAGTTCTTC	CASSQDLRDNEQFF	TRBV4-3	TRBJ2-1	.	many
TGTGCCACGGTAAATACGCAGTATTTT	CATVNTQYF	TRBV10-3	TRBJ2-3	.	.